What follows is one T cell receptor (beta chain) and its context. Its antigen remains unknown. This entry comes from a study of Tregs in tolerant kidney transplant recipients. Germline V gene sequence: CDR1 LGHNA, CDR2 YNFKEQ. The trim removed 4 bases at V and 4 bases at J, leaving 18 bases unmatched. The CDR3 is made up of 19 amino acids. Profiling relied on immunoSEQ multiplex PCR, and the TCRdb table lists in-frame clones only, not all of them. This sample has tens of thousands of clones; about 89% occur once, and the top ten carry 3.8%. Study-wide results and limits: Findings come from small patient numbers and require larger validation. Nucleotide sequences could not be compared across some patients' samples due to primer changes. Biological reproducibility was not directly addressed, but technical replication error appeared minimal.

Recipients received nonmyeloablative bone marrow transplants from related graft donors, with transient mixed chimerism. Sequenced material: CD4+ T cells from blood (PBMCs), taken 6 months after the transplant. V is TRBV4-2 and J is TRBJ2-3, with 9 bases matching TRBD1. The sequence came from a human patient who received a combined kidney and bone marrow transplant. Some T cells may be graft donor cells. This CDR3 is CASSRRGGTPTGGPDTQYF. In DNA, the CDR3 is TGTGCCAGCAGCCGAAGGGGGGGGACACCGACAGGGGGTCCAGATACGCAGTATTTT.